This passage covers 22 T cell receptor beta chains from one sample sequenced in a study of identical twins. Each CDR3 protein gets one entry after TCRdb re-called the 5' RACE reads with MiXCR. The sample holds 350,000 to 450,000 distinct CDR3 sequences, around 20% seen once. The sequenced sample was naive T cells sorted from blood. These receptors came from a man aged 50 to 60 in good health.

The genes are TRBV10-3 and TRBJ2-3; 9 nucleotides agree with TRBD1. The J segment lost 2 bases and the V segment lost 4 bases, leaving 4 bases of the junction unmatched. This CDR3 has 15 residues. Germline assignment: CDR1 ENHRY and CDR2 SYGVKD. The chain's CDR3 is CAISVGTGYTDTQYF. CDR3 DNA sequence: TGTGCCATCAGTGTGGGGACAGGGTACACAGATACGCAGTATTTT.

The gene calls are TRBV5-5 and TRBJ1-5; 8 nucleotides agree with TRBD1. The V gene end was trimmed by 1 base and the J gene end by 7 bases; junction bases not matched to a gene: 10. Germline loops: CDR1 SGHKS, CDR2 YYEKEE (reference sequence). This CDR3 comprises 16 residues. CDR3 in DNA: TGTGCCAGCAGCTTGTCGACAGGGGATGTCGGACAGCCCCAGCATTTT. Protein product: CASSLSTGDVGQPQHF. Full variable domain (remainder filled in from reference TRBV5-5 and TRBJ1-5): DAGVTQSPTHLIKTRGQQVTLRCSPISGHKSVSWYQQVLGQGPQFIFQYYEKEERGRGNFPDRFSARQFPNYSSELNVNALLLGDSALYLCASSLSTGDVGQPQHFGDGTRLSIL.

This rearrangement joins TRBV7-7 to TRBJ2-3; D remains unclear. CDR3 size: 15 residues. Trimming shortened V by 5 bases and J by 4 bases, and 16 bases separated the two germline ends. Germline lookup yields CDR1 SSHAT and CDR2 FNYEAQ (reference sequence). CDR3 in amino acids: CASSKTPKESDTQYF. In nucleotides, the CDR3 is TGTGCCAGCAGCAAGACACCGAAGGAGTCAGATACGCAGTATTTT.

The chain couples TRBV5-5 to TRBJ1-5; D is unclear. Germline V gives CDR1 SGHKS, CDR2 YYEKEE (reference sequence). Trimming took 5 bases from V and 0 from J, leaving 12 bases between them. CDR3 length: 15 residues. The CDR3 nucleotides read TGTGCCAGCAGATACGGGCCGTCTAGCAATCAGCCCCAGCATTTT. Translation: CASRYGPSSNQPQHF. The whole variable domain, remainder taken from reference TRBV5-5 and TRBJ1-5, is DAGVTQSPTHLIKTRGQQVTLRCSPISGHKSVSWYQQVLGQGPQFIFQYYEKEERGRGNFPDRFSARQFPNYSSELNVNALLLGDSALYLCASRYGPSSNQPQHFGDGTRLSIL.

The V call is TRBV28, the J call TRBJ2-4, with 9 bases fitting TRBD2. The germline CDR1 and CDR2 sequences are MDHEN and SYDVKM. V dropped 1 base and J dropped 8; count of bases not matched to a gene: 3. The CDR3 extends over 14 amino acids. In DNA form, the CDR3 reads TGTGCCAGCAGTTTATTAGCGGGAGTTCACATTCAGTACTTC. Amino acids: CASSLLAGVHIQYF.

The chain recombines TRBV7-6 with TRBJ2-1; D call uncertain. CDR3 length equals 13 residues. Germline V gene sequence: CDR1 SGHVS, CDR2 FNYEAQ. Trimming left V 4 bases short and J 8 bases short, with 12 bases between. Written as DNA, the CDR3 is TGTGCCAGCAGCTCCCCCGGTGTTTATGAGCAGTTCTTC. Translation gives CASSSPGVYEQFF.

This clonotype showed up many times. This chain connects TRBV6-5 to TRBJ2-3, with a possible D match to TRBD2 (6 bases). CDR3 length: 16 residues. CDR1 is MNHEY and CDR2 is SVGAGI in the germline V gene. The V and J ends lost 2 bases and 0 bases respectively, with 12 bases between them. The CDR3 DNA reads TGTGCCAGCAGTTACCGAGGCGGGGCAAGCACAGATACGCAGTATTTT. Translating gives CASSYRGGASTDTQYF.

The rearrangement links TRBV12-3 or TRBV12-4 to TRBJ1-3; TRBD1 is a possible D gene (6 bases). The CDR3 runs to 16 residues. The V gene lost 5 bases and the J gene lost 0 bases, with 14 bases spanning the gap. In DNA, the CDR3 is TGTGCCAGCAGTGGACAGCTCAAAAACTCTGGAAACACCATATATTTT. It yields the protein CASSGQLKNSGNTIYF.

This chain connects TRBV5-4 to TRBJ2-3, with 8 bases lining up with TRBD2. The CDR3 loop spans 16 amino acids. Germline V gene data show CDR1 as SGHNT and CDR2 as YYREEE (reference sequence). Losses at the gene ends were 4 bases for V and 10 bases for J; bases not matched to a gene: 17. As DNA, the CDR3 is TGTGCCAGCAGCGAACCAAGGGCCGGACCGGGAGGGGCGCAGTATTTT. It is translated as CASSEPRAGPGGAQYF. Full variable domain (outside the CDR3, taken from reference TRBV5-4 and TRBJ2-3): ETGVTQSPTHLIKTRGQQVTLRCSSQSGHNTVSWYQQALGQGPQFIFQYYREEENGRGNFPPRFSGLQFPNYSSELNVNALELDDSALYLCASSEPRAGPGGAQYFGPGTRLTVL.

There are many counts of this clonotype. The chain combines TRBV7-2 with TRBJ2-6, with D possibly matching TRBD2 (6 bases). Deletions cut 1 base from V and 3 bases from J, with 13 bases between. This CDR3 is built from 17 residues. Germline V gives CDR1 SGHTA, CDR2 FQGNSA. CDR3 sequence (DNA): TGTGCCAGCAGCTTAGTTTGGTGGGGGGATGGGGCCAACGTCCTGACTTTC. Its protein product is CASSLVWWGDGANVLTF.

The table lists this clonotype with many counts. CDR3 protein: CASKRTGEGNGYTF. The CDR3 nucleotides read TGTGCCAGCAAGCGAACAGGGGAGGGAAATGGCTACACCTTC. The V call is TRBV6-1, the J call TRBJ1-2, with 7 bases lining up with TRBD1. The CDR3 has 14 residues. J lost 6 bases, V lost 7 bases, and 11 bases had no gene match. Germline-derived CDR1 and CDR2 are MNHNS and SASEGT.

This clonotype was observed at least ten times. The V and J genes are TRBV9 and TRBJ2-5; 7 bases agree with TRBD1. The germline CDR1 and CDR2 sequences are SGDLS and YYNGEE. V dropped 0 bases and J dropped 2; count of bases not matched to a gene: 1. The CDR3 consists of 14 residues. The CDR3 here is CASSVARGQETQYF. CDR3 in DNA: TGTGCCAGCAGCGTAGCCAGGGGGCAAGAGACCCAGTACTTC.

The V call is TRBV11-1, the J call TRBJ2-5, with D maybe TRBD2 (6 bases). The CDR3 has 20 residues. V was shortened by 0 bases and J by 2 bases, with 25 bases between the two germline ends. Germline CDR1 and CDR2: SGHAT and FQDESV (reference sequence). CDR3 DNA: TGTGCCAGCAGCTTAGCGTATTTGGGACTCGAGTATGGGGGGCAAGAGACCCAGTACTTC. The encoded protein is CASSLAYLGLEYGGQETQYF.

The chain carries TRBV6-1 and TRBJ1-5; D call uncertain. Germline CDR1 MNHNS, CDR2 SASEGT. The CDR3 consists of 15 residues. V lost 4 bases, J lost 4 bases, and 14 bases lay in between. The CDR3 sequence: CASSVGPSGNQPQHF. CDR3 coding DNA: TGTGCCAGCAGTGTCGGCCCCTCGGGTAATCAGCCCCAGCATTTT.

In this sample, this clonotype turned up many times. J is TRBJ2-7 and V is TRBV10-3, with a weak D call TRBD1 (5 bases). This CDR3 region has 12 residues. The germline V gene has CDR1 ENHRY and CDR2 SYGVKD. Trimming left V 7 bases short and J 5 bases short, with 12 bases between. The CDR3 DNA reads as TGTGCCATCACCTCAGGGTTCCACGAGCAGTACTTC. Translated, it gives CAITSGFHEQYF.

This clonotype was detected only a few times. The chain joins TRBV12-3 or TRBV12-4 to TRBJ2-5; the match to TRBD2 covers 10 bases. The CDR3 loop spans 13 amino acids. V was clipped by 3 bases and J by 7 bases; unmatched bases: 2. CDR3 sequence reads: CASSFSGGMTQYF. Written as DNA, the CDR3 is TGTGCCAGCAGTTTTAGCGGGGGGATGACCCAGTACTTC.

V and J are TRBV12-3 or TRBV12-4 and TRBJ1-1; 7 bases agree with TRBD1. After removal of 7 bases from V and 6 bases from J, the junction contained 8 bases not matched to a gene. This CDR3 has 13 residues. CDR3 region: CASTRQGFAEAFF. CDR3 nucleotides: TGTGCCAGCACCCGACAGGGCTTCGCTGAAGCTTTCTTT.

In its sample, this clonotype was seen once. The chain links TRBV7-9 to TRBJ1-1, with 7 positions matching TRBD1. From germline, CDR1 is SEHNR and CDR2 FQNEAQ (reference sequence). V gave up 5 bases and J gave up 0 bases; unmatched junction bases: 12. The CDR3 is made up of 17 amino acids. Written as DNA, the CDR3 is TGTGCCAGCAGCCCATTTCGACAGGGCCGGGTGAACACTGAAGCTTTCTTT. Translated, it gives CASSPFRQGRVNTEAFF.

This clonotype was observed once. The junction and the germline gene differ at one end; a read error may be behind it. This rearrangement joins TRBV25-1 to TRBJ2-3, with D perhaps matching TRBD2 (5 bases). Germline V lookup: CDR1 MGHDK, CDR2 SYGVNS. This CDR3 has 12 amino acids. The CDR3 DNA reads TGTGCCAGCCTATCTAGCACAGATGCGCAGTATTTT. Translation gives CASLSSTDAQYF.

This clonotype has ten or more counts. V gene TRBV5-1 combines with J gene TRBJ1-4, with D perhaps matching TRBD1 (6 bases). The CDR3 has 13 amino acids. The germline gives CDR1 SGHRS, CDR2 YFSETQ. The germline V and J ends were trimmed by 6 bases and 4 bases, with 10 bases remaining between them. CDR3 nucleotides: TGCGCCAGCAAGGACAGCGGTAATGAAAAACTGTTTTTT. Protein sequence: CASKDSGNEKLFF.

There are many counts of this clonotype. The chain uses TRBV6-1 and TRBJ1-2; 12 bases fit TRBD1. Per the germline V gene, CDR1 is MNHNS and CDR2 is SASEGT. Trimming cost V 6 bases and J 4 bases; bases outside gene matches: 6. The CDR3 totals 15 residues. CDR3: CASSPGTGGPYGYTF. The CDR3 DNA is TGTGCCAGCAGCCCCGGGACAGGGGGCCCCTATGGCTACACCTTC.

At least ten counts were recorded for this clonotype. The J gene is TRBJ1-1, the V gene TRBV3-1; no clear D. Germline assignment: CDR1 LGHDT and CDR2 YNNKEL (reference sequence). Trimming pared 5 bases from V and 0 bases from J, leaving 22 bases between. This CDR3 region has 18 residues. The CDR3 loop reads CASSLRSIRETVNTEAFF. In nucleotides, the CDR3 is TGTGCCAGCAGCTTAAGGAGTATCCGGGAAACGGTGAACACTGAAGCTTTCTTT. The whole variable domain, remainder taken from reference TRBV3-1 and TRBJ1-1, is DTAVSQTPKYLVTQMGNDKSIKCEQNLGHDTMYWYKQDSKKFLKIMFSYNNKELIINETVPNRFSPKSPDKAHLNLHINSLELGDSAVYFCASSLRSIRETVNTEAFFGQGTRLTVV.